This T cell receptor (beta chain) was documented in a study of shared clonotypes between healthy human individuals. In the original processing: ImmunoSEQ only sent back junction sequences with no quality scores, so filtering was done differently. TCRdb's table, derived via immunoSEQ multiplex PCR, lists solely in-frame clones and lacks some. Clonal size and the V and J genes are those of that table, whereas D and trimming came from the DNA. This table holds about 1 million clones, under 80% found once. V was pared by 2 bases and J by 4 bases, with 2 bases of the junction left unmatched. Looked up from germline, CDR1 is MRHNA and CDR2 is SNTAGT. This CDR3 has 15 residues.

The receptor was isolated from a man between 18 and 35 years old in good health. This chain connects TRBV6-4 to TRBJ2-3, with TRBD2 identical over 11 bases. The sequencing input was memory CD4+ T cells sorted from blood. Subset given: CD45RA-negative fraction. This chain's CDR3 is CASSDLAGGPDTQYF. The CDR3, as DNA: TGTGCCAGCAGTGACCTAGCGGGGGGACCAGATACGCAGTATTTT.